This T cell receptor beta chain was obtained from a study of T cells in localized non-small cell lung cancer. In germline, CDR1 is SGHRS, CDR2 YFSETQ. CDR3 length equals 14 residues. The junction had 8 bases not matched to a gene; V was cut back by 4 bases and J by 8 bases. Some clones are missing from TCRdb's copy, which holds only in-frame ones; the method was immunoSEQ multiplex PCR. The table has 52,000 or so clones, 86% seen once. This receptor was taken from a male donor at least 60 years old with stage III squamous cell lung carcinoma. The sample in question was peripheral blood, obtained before any cancer treatment. V and J are TRBV5-1 and TRBJ1-2; the match to TRBD1 covers 10 bases. This chain's CDR3 is CASSPGQGRGGYTF. The CDR3 DNA reads as TGCGCCAGCAGCCCGGGACAGGGGCGCGGCGGCTACACCTTC.